The next 25 T cell receptor beta chains were all read from a single sample in a study of CDR3 diversity in severe acne (dated by TCRdb to the late 2010s). Library preparation employed PCR. TCRdb shows the sequencer as Illumina HiSeq 2000. The raw public reads went through TCRdb reprocessing: fastp at Q25, MiXCR clone calling, in-frame beta chains kept. Each CDR3 protein gets just one entry, which takes the most common genes and DNA from the rows behind it. This sample lists about 86,000 distinct CDR3 sequences; under 60% were detected once. Together, the top ten hold roughly 13% of the sample. Sequences were obtained from blood. The receptors were gathered from a male donor in good health, without acne.

The CDR3 DNA is TGCAGTGCTAGAGTCACTAGCGGGAGTCTCAGTGAGCAGTTCTTC. This translates into CSARVTSGSLSEQFF. The V call is TRBV20-1, the J call TRBJ2-5, with 11 bases fitting TRBD2. The DNA end is a closer match to TRBJ2-1, so the J assignment may be wrong. In germline, CDR1 is DFQATT, CDR2 SNEGSKA (reference sequence). CDR3 size: 15 residues.

This clonotype has ten or more counts. The rearrangement uses TRBV3-1 and TRBJ1-2, with D maybe TRBD1 (5 bases). Germline-derived CDR1 and CDR2 are LGHDT and YNNKEL (reference sequence). The CDR3 consists of 14 residues. V lost 1 base and J 3 bases, leaving 9 bases between the germline ends. The CDR3 DNA reads TGTGCCAGCAGCCAAGGTAGGGGAGACTATGGCTACACCTTC. It translates to CASSQGRGDYGYTF.

This clonotype showed up just a few times. This chain links TRBV11-3 with TRBJ1-6, with TRBD1 as a possible D gene (5 bases). The germline gives CDR1 SGHNT, CDR2 YENEEA. Trimming took off 1 base at V and 10 bases at J, with 11 bases between the two ends. The CDR3 runs 14 residues. Here the CDR3 DNA reads TGTGCCAGCAGCTTAGCCGGGGGAAGCTCACCCCTCCACTTT. It yields the protein CASSLAGGSSPLHF. Full variable domain (rest looked up from reference TRBV11-3 and TRBJ1-6): EAGVVQSPRYKIIEKKQPVAFWCNPISGHNTLYWYLQNLGQGPELLIRYENEEAVDDSQLPKDRFSAERLKGVDSTLKIQPAELGDSAVYLCASSLAGGSSPLHFGNGTRLTVT.

V and J are TRBV6-4 and TRBJ2-2; 13 nucleotides align to TRBD2. Germline CDR1 and CDR2: MRHNA and SNTAGT. This CDR3 spans 16 amino acids. V shed 2 bases and J 5 bases; nucleotides not matched to a gene: 2. CDR3 nucleotides: TGTGCCAGCAGTGACGGGACTAGCGGGACGACCGGGGAGCTGTTTTTT. Its protein product is CASSDGTSGTTGELFF.

In this sample, this clonotype turned up many times. A much larger clone differs by one base, so this may be a read error. The chain recombines TRBV28 with TRBJ2-2; TRBD1 might be the D (5 bases). Between the trimmed V and J ends, which lost 8 bases and 7 bases, there was a span of 11 bases. The CDR3 length is 12 residues. From germline, CDR1 is MDHEN and CDR2 SYDVKM. The CDR3 bases are TGTGCCAGCGGCGTTCAGGGCGGGGAGCTGTTTTTT. Protein product: CASGVQGGELFF.

The genes are TRBV7-9 and TRBJ2-7, with a weak D call TRBD1 (5 bases). Judging by the DNA end, TRBJ2-1 fits better; the J call may be wrong. Germline CDR1 is SEHNR and CDR2 is FQNEAQ (reference sequence). The CDR3 has 14 residues. The CDR3 DNA follows: TGTGCCAGCAGCCAAAGACGCCAGGGCAATGAGCAGTTCTTC. It translates to CASSQRRQGNEQFF.

J is TRBJ2-7 and V is TRBV7-9; a possible D gene is TRBD1 (5 bases). V lost 5 bases, J lost 1 base, and 12 bases lay in between. The length of the CDR3 is 14 residues. Per the germline V gene, CDR1 is SEHNR and CDR2 is FQNEAQ (reference sequence). The CDR3 sequence: CASSMMTDSYEQYF. The CDR3 region has the DNA TGTGCCAGCAGCATGATGACAGATTCCTACGAGCAGTACTTC.

The chain joins TRBV6-5 to TRBJ1-5; D call uncertain. In germline, CDR1 is MNHEY, CDR2 SVGAGI. This CDR3 region has 16 residues. V was pared by 6 bases and J by 6 bases, with 21 bases between. The CDR3 DNA reads TGTGCCAGCAGCTCTACGAGCCCAAGCCTAGGTCAGCCCCAGCATTTT. Amino acids: CASSSTSPSLGQPQHF.

This clonotype was counted ten times or more. The chain couples TRBV7-3 to TRBJ1-2, with 8 bases aligning to TRBD1. CDR1 is SGHTA and CDR2 is FQGTGA in the germline V gene. The CDR3 runs to 13 residues. Germline trimming cut 6 bases from V and 8 bases from J; bases unmatched to any gene: 8. The CDR3 reads CASSPGQGEGYTF. For the CDR3, the DNA is TGTGCCAGCAGTCCCGGACAGGGAGAAGGCTACACCTTC.

This clonotype has only a few counts. V is TRBV6-5 and J is TRBJ2-7, with a possible D match to TRBD2 (6 bases). CDR3 length: 13 residues. Per the germline V gene, CDR1 is MNHEY and CDR2 is SVGAGI. The ends were cut back, 6 bases at V and 7 bases at J, with 16 bases in the middle. This CDR3 is CASSLCPAGEQYF. As DNA, the CDR3 is TGTGCCAGCAGCCTATGCCCTGCGGGGGAGCAGTACTTC.

On this clonotype: This likely comes from a read error, as the CDR3 has no conserved phenylalanine or tryptophan at its end. The limits of the CDR3 on the DNA are not certain, so only TCRdb's listed CDR3 is given. This chain uses TRBV2 with TRBJ1-4; the table's D call TRBD1 went unverified against the DNA. CDR1 is SNHLY and CDR2 is FYNNEI in the germline V gene. The CDR3 numbers 14 amino acids, ends counted. The CDR3 sequence is CASSLMSPEAFFGQ.

V gene TRBV7-6 combines with J gene TRBJ1-6; the D gene is possibly TRBD1 (6 bases). The V gene's germline CDR1 is SGHVS and CDR2 FNYEAQ. Trimming shortened V by 4 bases and J by 9 bases, and 16 bases separated the two germline ends. This CDR3 has 15 amino acids. The CDR3 bases are TGTGCCAGCAGCTCCACAGGGTGTACTAGTTCACCCCTCCACTTT. It yields the protein CASSSTGCTSSPLHF. Drawing the rest from reference TRBV7-6 and TRBJ1-6, the complete variable domain is GAGVSQSPRYKVTKRGQDVALRCDPISGHVSLYWYRQALGQGPEFLTYFNYEAQQDKSGLPNDRFSAERPEGSISTLTIQRTEQRDSAMYRCASSSTGCTSSPLHFGNGTRLTVT.

By share, this clonotype counts as medium-sized. The chain combines TRBV15 with TRBJ2-7; 7 bases match TRBD2. V shed 0 bases and J 2 bases; nucleotides not matched to a gene: 7. Per the germline V gene, CDR1 is LNHNV and CDR2 is YYDKDF (reference sequence). The CDR3 sequence is 16 residues long. CDR3 protein: CATSRDLPSGTYEQYF. DNA for the CDR3: TGTGCCACCAGCAGAGATCTGCCTAGCGGAACCTACGAGCAGTACTTC.

The count of this clonotype is one. The V gene is TRBV5-1, the J gene TRBJ2-5; 14 positions match TRBD2. CDR3 length equals 17 residues. Germline values: CDR1 SGHRS, CDR2 YFSETQ. The V and J ends lost 4 bases and 5 bases, in that order; junction bases with no gene match: 10. The CDR3: CASSHGTSGGARETQYF. In DNA form, the CDR3 reads TGCGCCAGCAGCCACGGGACTAGCGGGGGTGCGCGGGAGACCCAGTACTTC.

This clonotype was counted many times. V usage is TRBV3-1 and J usage is TRBJ2-5; 9 bases align to TRBD2. Germline V lookup: CDR1 LGHDT, CDR2 YNNKEL (reference sequence). This CDR3 contains 14 residues. With 4 bases clipped from V and 2 bases from J, the junction kept 2 bases outside the gene matches. CDR3 sequence reads: CASSPTSGQETQYF. CDR3 in DNA: TGTGCCAGCAGCCCGACTAGCGGTCAAGAGACCCAGTACTTC.

The chain recombines TRBV7-3 with TRBJ1-5; D is unclear. CDR3 size: 17 residues. Trimming cost V 5 bases and J 1 base, with 18 bases left between them. Germline loops: CDR1 SGHTA, CDR2 FQGTGA. CDR3 in amino acids: CASSLLYQNGSNQPQHF. The CDR3 DNA sequence: TGTGCCAGCAGCCTACTTTATCAGAACGGGAGCAATCAGCCCCAGCATTTT.

This clonotype was detected many times. The J gene is TRBJ2-7, the V gene TRBV5-1; 8 nucleotides align to TRBD1. The CDR3 sequence is 15 residues long. Germline V gene sequence: CDR1 SGHRS, CDR2 YFSETQ. V gave up 4 bases and J gave up 6 bases; unmatched junction bases: 12. In nucleotides, the CDR3 is TGCGCCAGCAGCCATTCAACAGGGGGTAGGGGCGAGCAGTACTTC. Its translation is CASSHSTGGRGEQYF.

This chain connects TRBV25-1 to TRBJ2-3, with 8 bases matching TRBD1. The V gene end was trimmed by 5 bases and the J gene end by 11 bases; junction bases not matched to a gene: 9. The CDR3 runs 13 residues. Per the germline V gene, CDR1 is MGHDK and CDR2 is SYGVNS. CDR3 residues: CASSKLGQGKQYF. As DNA, the CDR3 is TGTGCCAGCAGTAAGCTCGGACAGGGCAAGCAGTATTTT.

Note on this clonotype: As the CDR3 is not closed by the conserved phenylalanine or tryptophan, this likely results from a read error. The chain carries TRBV11-2 and TRBJ2-7; no reliable D call. The CDR3 loop spans 11 amino acids. Germline V gene lookup returns CDR1 SGHAT and CDR2 FQNNGV. V gave up 5 bases and J gave up 6 bases, with 8 bases separating them. CDR3 bases: TGTGCCAGCAGCCTAAATCTCGAGCAGTACCTC. Translated, it gives CASSLNLEQYL.

Turning to this clonotype: A clone one base away is much larger, so this may be a read error. The CDR3: CASSPNRESEQFF. The CDR3 DNA reads as TGTGCCAGCTCACCAAACAGGGAGAGTGAGCAGTTCTTC. This rearrangement joins TRBV18 to TRBJ2-1; D possibly corresponds to TRBD1 (6 bases). Germline CDR1 reads KGHSH; CDR2 reads LQKENI. The CDR3 spans 13 residues. With 2 bases removed from V and 9 bases from J, the gap between germline ends came to 11 bases.

This clonotype was recorded a few times. The rearrangement uses TRBV6-5 and TRBJ1-5; D is uncertain. CDR3 length: 11 residues. Between the trimmed V and J ends, which lost 4 bases and 7 bases, there was a span of 5 bases. CDR1 MNHEY and CDR2 SVGAGI come from the germline V gene. For the CDR3, the DNA is TGTGCCAGCAGTTTTGGACAGCCCCAGCATTTT. Translated: CASSFGQPQHF.

This chain links TRBV5-6 with TRBJ1-5; the match to TRBD1 covers 8 bases. The CDR3 loop spans 13 amino acids. The V segment lost 2 bases and the J segment 7 bases; nucleotides outside the gene matches: 2. Germline loops: CDR1 SGHDT, CDR2 YYEEEE. The CDR3 here is CASSFGDRQPQHF. CDR3 DNA sequence: TGTGCCAGCAGCTTTGGGGACAGGCAGCCCCAGCATTTT.

This clonotype was seen just once. The gene calls are TRBV20-1 and TRBJ1-1; 10 nucleotides align to TRBD1. The CDR3 length is 16 residues. J gave up 5 bases and V 1 base, and 10 bases lay outside the gene matches. Germline V gene data show CDR1 as DFQATT and CDR2 as SNEGSKA (reference sequence). CDR3 sequence (DNA): TGCAGTGCTAGAGTTTCGGACAGGGGGGGAGTGACTGAAGCTTTCTTT. It specifies CSARVSDRGGVTEAFF.

This clonotype was recorded many times. The V call is TRBV9, the J call TRBJ2-7, with 9 bases fitting TRBD1. This CDR3 has 15 amino acids. The ends lost 0 bases at V and 0 bases at J; junction bases unmatched: 1. The germline V gene has CDR1 SGDLS and CDR2 YYNGEE. This chain's CDR3 is CASSVGTGASYEQYF. CDR3 in DNA: TGTGCCAGCAGCGTAGGGACAGGGGCCTCCTACGAGCAGTACTTC.

The chain recombines TRBV19 with TRBJ1-1; TRBD1 matches 7 bases. V shed 6 bases, J shed 5 bases, and the junction held 6 bases outside the gene matches. The length of the CDR3 is 13 residues. Germline CDR1 and CDR2: LNHDA and SQIVND (reference sequence). As DNA, the CDR3 is TGTGCCAGTAGCCGACAGGGTGTAACTGAAGCTTTCTTT. Its translation is CASSRQGVTEAFF.